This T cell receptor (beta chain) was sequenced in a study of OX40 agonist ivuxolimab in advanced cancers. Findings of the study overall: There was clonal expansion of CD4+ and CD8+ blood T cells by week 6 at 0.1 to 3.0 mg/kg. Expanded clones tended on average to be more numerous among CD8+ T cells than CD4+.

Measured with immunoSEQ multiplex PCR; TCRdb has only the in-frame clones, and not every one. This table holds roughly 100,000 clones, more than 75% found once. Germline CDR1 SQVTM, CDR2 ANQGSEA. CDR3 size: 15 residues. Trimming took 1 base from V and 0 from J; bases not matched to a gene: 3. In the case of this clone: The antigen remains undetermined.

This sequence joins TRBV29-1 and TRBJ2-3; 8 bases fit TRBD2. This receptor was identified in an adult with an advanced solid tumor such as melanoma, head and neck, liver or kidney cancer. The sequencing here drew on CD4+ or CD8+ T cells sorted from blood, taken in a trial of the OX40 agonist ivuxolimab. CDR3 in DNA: TGCAGCGTTGAAGGGGCTAGCGGGAGCACAGATACGCAGTATTTT. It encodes CSVEGASGSTDTQYF.